The 18 T cell receptor beta chains below were found in one sample sequenced in a study of T cells in Graves' hyperthyroidism and ophthalmopathy. From RNA transcripts, TCR beta CDR3 regions were amplified. An initial round of RT-PCR targeting the TCR CDR3 relied on the HTBI primer set. TCRdb re-called the multiplex PCR reads through MiXCR, storing one row per CDR3 protein. Among about 420,000 distinct CDR3 sequences listed, roughly 13% were seen once. The sequencing sample was made of blood. Receptors were obtained from a woman younger than 35 with Graves' hyperthyroidism.

This clonotype has ten or more counts. The rearrangement uses TRBV11-2 and TRBJ2-1, with D perhaps TRBD2 (6 bases). V lost 3 bases to trimming and J lost 6 bases, with 15 bases between them. The CDR3 runs to 15 residues. Germline loops: CDR1 SGHAT, CDR2 FQNNGV. CDR3: CASSFGPGSFNEQFF. CDR3 in DNA: TGTGCCAGCAGCTTTGGTCCCGGGAGCTTCAATGAGCAGTTCTTC.

This clonotype has a count of ten or more. This chain connects TRBV7-2 to TRBJ2-5; the match to TRBD2 covers 7 bases. The V segment lost 6 bases and the J segment 4 bases; nucleotides outside the gene matches: 8. CDR3 length equals 14 residues. Germline CDR1 is SGHTA and CDR2 is FQGNSA. CDR3 sequence reads: CASSRASGGETQYF. CDR3 in DNA: TGTGCCAGCAGTCGAGCTAGCGGCGGAGAGACCCAGTACTTC.

A few counts support this clonotype. The chain uses TRBV30 and TRBJ2-7; TRBD1 matches 10 bases. Germline V lookup: CDR1 GTSNPN, CDR2 SVGIG (reference sequence). V was clipped by 4 bases and J by 2 bases; unmatched bases: 8. The CDR3 extends over 15 amino acids. CDR3 region: CAWTGTGASAYEQYF. The CDR3 DNA sequence: TGTGCCTGGACCGGGACAGGGGCTTCGGCCTACGAGCAGTACTTC.

The table lists this clonotype with many counts. V is TRBV12-3 or TRBV12-4 and J is TRBJ2-3; D is tentatively TRBD1 or TRBD2 (5 bases each). V lost 8 bases, J lost 2 bases, and 14 bases lay in between. This CDR3 spans 14 amino acids. CDR3 region: CASRDPEFTDTQYF. In DNA, the CDR3 is TGTGCCAGCCGGGACCCAGAATTCACAGATACGCAGTATTTT.

A word on this clonotype: The junction and the germline gene differ at one end; a read error may be behind it. The CDR3 region is CASSPSPGTRVYNEQSF. Written as DNA, the CDR3 is TGTGCCAGTAGTCCATCCCCCGGGACACGGGTTTACAATGAGCAGTCCTTC. This chain joins TRBV19 and TRBJ2-1; possible D gene TRBD1, 6 bases. Germline values: CDR1 LNHDA, CDR2 SQIVND (reference sequence). This CDR3 region has 17 residues.

J is TRBJ1-4 and V is TRBV9; maybe TRBD1 (6 bases). Trimming removed 4 bases at V and 7 bases at J, with 17 bases between. The germline gives CDR1 SGDLS, CDR2 YYNGEE. The CDR3 sequence is 15 residues long. CDR3 DNA sequence: TGTGCCAGCAGCCAAGGGGGGGGCCGCGGTGAAAAACTGTTTTTT. Translation gives CASSQGGGRGEKLFF.

With respect to this clonotype: This may come from a read error, since a much larger clone is one base off. The gene calls are TRBV9 and TRBJ1-1; TRBD1 matches 7 bases. Trimming took 4 bases from V and 1 from J; bases not matched to a gene: 4. The CDR3 loop spans 14 amino acids. Germline loops: CDR1 SGDLS, CDR2 YYNGEE. In DNA, the CDR3 is TGTGCCAGCAGCAATGACAGGGCGAACACTGAAGCTTTCTTT. Translating it yields CASSNDRANTEAFF.

This clonotype was observed at least ten times. The chain joins TRBV20-1 to TRBJ1-1, with D perhaps matching TRBD1 (6 bases). Trimming removed 0 bases at V and 5 bases at J, with 16 bases between. The CDR3 runs to 15 residues. CDR1 and CDR2 from the germline V gene are DFQATT and SNEGSKA (reference sequence). This chain's CDR3 is CSARDQQGGETEAFF. CDR3 DNA: TGCAGTGCTAGAGATCAGCAAGGGGGGGAGACTGAAGCTTTCTTT.

This clonotype was recorded many times. This chain uses TRBV5-1 with TRBJ2-1, with 14 bases aligning to TRBD2. Unmatched junction bases numbered 3, after V lost 1 base and J lost 6 bases. In germline, CDR1 is SGHRS, CDR2 YFSETQ. The CDR3 consists of 16 residues. The CDR3 DNA reads TGCGCCAGCAGCTTGAAGGGGACTAGCGGGAGCAATGAGCAGTTCTTC. This sequence encodes CASSLKGTSGSNEQFF. The full variable domain, completed using reference TRBV5-1 and TRBJ2-1, is KAGVTQTPRYLIKTRGQQVTLSCSPISGHRSVSWYQQTPGQGLQFLFEYFSETQRNKGNFPGRFSGRQFSNSRSEMNVSTLELGDSALYLCASSLKGTSGSNEQFFGPGTRLTVL.

This clonotype came up many times. The V gene is TRBV29-1, the J gene TRBJ2-3; perhaps TRBD2 as D (6 bases). Looked up from germline, CDR1 is SQVTM and CDR2 is ANQGSEA. This CDR3 has 12 amino acids. Trimming took 1 base from V and 4 from J, leaving 6 bases between them. CDR3 nucleotide sequence: TGCAGCGTTGAAGCGGGAGCAGATACGCAGTATTTT. Its protein product is CSVEAGADTQYF.

There are many counts of this clonotype. The chain employs TRBV5-1 and TRBJ1-2; 8 bases are shared with TRBD1. The germline CDR1 and CDR2 sequences are SGHRS and YFSETQ. Losses at the gene ends were 4 bases for V and 6 bases for J; bases not matched to a gene: 8. This CDR3 has 14 amino acids. CDR3 amino acids: CASSTGGNTDGYTF. Written as DNA, the CDR3 is TGCGCCAGCAGCACAGGGGGGAACACGGATGGCTACACCTTC. Combining the CDR3 with reference TRBV5-1 and TRBJ1-2 gives the whole variable domain KAGVTQTPRYLIKTRGQQVTLSCSPISGHRSVSWYQQTPGQGLQFLFEYFSETQRNKGNFPGRFSGRQFSNSRSEMNVSTLELGDSALYLCASSTGGNTDGYTFGSGTRLTVV.

This clonotype was seen ten or more times. The chain is built from TRBV6-2 or TRBV6-3 and TRBJ2-1; 12 bases match TRBD2. From germline, CDR1 is MNHEY and CDR2 SVGEGT. The V segment lost 5 bases and the J segment 7 bases; nucleotides outside the gene matches: 6. The CDR3 has 15 amino acids. CDR3 sequence reads: CASSPASGRANEQFF. The CDR3 DNA reads as TGTGCCAGCAGTCCAGCTAGCGGGAGGGCTAATGAGCAGTTCTTC.

Ten or more counts support this clonotype. V is TRBV5-1 and J is TRBJ2-6; maybe TRBD1 (5 bases). CDR3 length: 20 residues. Trimming stripped 1 base from V and 0 bases from J, with 20 bases between. Germline loops: CDR1 SGHRS, CDR2 YFSETQ. DNA of the CDR3: TGCGCCAGCAGCTTGTTCTCCGGCCAGGGAACCGCCTCTGGGGCCAACGTCCTGACTTTC. Protein: CASSLFSGQGTASGANVLTF.

This clonotype was detected ten times or more. The chain recombines TRBV5-1 with TRBJ1-3, with TRBD1 identical over 7 bases. Germline CDR1 and CDR2: SGHRS and YFSETQ. This CDR3 contains 17 residues. Trimming at V came to 4 bases and at J to 0 bases, leaving 10 bases not matched to a gene. The CDR3 is CASSEVGQLVSGNTIYF. DNA of the CDR3: TGCGCCAGCAGCGAAGTGGGACAGTTAGTCTCTGGAAACACCATATATTTT.

Many counts were recorded for this clonotype. V is TRBV11-2 and J is TRBJ2-1; 11 bases agree with TRBD1. The ends lost 4 bases at V and 2 bases at J; junction bases unmatched: 13. CDR3 length: 19 residues. Germline CDR1 is SGHAT and CDR2 is FQNNGV. CDR3 nucleotide sequence: TGTGCCAGCAGCTCAACCGGGACAGGGGGAATCGGCGCCTACAATGAGCAGTTCTTC. Amino acids: CASSSTGTGGIGAYNEQFF. Full variable domain (remainder filled in from reference TRBV11-2 and TRBJ2-1): EAGVAQSPRYKIIEKRQSVAFWCNPISGHATLYWYQQILGQGPKLLIQFQNNGVVDDSQLPKDRFSAERLKGVDSTLKIQPAKLEDSAVYLCASSSTGTGGIGAYNEQFFGPGTRLTVL.

In its sample, this clonotype was seen many times. This rearrangement joins TRBV28 to TRBJ1-1, with D uncertain. Trimming left V 5 bases short and J 2 bases short, with 12 bases between. Germline-derived CDR1 and CDR2 are MDHEN and SYDVKM. The CDR3 extends over 14 amino acids. Here the CDR3 DNA reads TGTGCCAGCAGTCTCTTGCCGGGCAACACTGAAGCTTTCTTT. It yields the protein CASSLLPGNTEAFF.

This clonotype was detected ten times or more. The chain employs TRBV27 and TRBJ1-5; no clear D. V lost 6 bases to trimming and J lost 6 bases, with 15 bases between them. This CDR3 contains 14 residues. The germline V gene encodes CDR1 MNHEY and CDR2 SMNVEV (reference sequence). The CDR3 DNA follows: TGTGCCAGCAGCGGATTACGCGATCGTCAGCCCCAGCATTTT. It codes for CASSGLRDRQPQHF.

This clonotype came up a few times. CDR3 in amino acids: CASSLGGLWGPGNTIYF. The CDR3 DNA follows: TGTGCCAGCAGCTTAGGTGGTTTGTGGGGCCCCGGAAACACCATATATTTT. This chain links TRBV7-8 with TRBJ1-3, with D perhaps matching TRBD1 (5 bases). The CDR3 has 17 amino acids. CDR1 is SGHVS and CDR2 is FQNEAQ in the germline V gene. V lost 1 base to trimming and J lost 4 bases, with 17 bases between them.